One sample yielded the 28 T cell receptor beta chains listed below, sequenced in a study of shared clonotypes between healthy human individuals. Here immunoSEQ multiplex PCR was the method, and the copy in TCRdb shows in-frame clones only, minus some. The sample records about 2.4 million clones, approximately 94% being singletons. The sequencing input was naive CD4+ T cells from PBMCs. Documented subset: CD45RA+ positively selected. The receptors come from a man between 18 and 35 years old in good health. Some clones in this sample may be carry-over from other donors' samples.

The chain employs TRBV6-1 and TRBJ2-3; a weak D match, TRBD2 (5 bases). Trimming shortened V by 2 bases and J by 9 bases, and 12 bases separated the two germline ends. Germline loops: CDR1 MNHNS, CDR2 SASEGT. The CDR3 length is 13 residues. This CDR3 reads CASSESGSGTQYF. CDR3 bases: TGTGCCAGCAGTGAATCTGGGAGTGGGACGCAGTATTTT.

V and J are TRBV2 and TRBJ2-2; the D call may be TRBD1 or TRBD2 (5 bases each). Trimming left V 4 bases short and J 5 bases short, with 8 bases between. Germline lookup yields CDR1 SNHLY and CDR2 FYNNEI. This CDR3 comprises 13 residues. The CDR3 spells CASSGEGTGELFF. The CDR3, as DNA: TGTGCCAGCAGTGGCGAGGGGACCGGGGAGCTGTTTTTT.

The J gene is TRBJ2-5, the V gene TRBV5-1, with 9 bases aligning to TRBD1. The CDR3 spans 13 residues. V dropped 4 bases and J dropped 7; count of bases not matched to a gene: 5. In germline, CDR1 is SGHRS, CDR2 YFSETQ. The CDR3 sequence is CASSVDRGGTQYF. The CDR3 region has the DNA TGCGCCAGCAGCGTAGACAGGGGGGGGACCCAGTACTTC.

The V and J genes are TRBV7-2 and TRBJ2-7; 10 nucleotides align to TRBD2. The CDR3 is 14 amino acids. Germline V gene sequence: CDR1 SGHTA, CDR2 FQGNSA. Trimming at V came to 5 bases and at J to 6 bases, leaving 7 bases not matched to a gene. DNA for the CDR3: TGTGCCAGCAGCCCCCACAGCGGGAGGGGCGAGCAGTACTTC. Translation gives CASSPHSGRGEQYF. The whole variable domain, remainder taken from reference TRBV7-2 and TRBJ2-7, is GAGVSQSPSNKVTEKGKDVELRCDPISGHTALYWYRQSLGQGLEFLIYFQGNSAPDKSGLPSDRFSAERTGGSVSTLTIQRTQQEDSAVYLCASSPHSGRGEQYFGPGTRLTVT.

On this clone itself: Distinct nucleotide sequences in the sample also encode this CDR3. V is TRBV7-9 and J is TRBJ1-1; D gene ambiguous. V was clipped by 1 base and J by 4 bases, with 7 bases between them. The germline V gene has CDR1 SEHNR and CDR2 FQNEAQ (reference sequence). The CDR3 extends over 13 amino acids. CDR3 protein: CASSLEEVTEAFF. CDR3 DNA: TGTGCCAGCAGCTTAGAAGAAGTCACTGAAGCTTTCTTT.

The chain is built from TRBV10-1 and TRBJ2-3, with 9 bases identical to TRBD1. CDR3 length: 16 residues. The J segment lost 2 bases and the V segment lost 4 bases, leaving 7 bases of the junction unmatched. Per the germline V gene, CDR1 is WNHNN and CDR2 is SYGVQD (reference sequence). The CDR3 DNA reads as TGCGCCAGCAGTGCCGGGACAGGGAGGGTCACAGATACGCAGTATTTT. It specifies CASSAGTGRVTDTQYF.

This clone was observed a handful of times. In nucleotides, the CDR3 is TGTGCCAGCAGCTTAGAGGGGGTCCAAGAGACCCAGTACTTC. Translated: CASSLEGVQETQYF. The chain joins TRBV11-2 to TRBJ2-5; D might be TRBD1 or TRBD2, each matching 5 bases. The CDR3 consists of 14 residues. Germline CDR1 SGHAT, CDR2 FQNNGV. Trimming removed 0 bases from V and 1 base from J, with 6 bases in between.

The chain carries TRBV5-6 and TRBJ1-3, with D maybe TRBD1 (5 bases). Per germline, CDR1 SGHDT and CDR2 YYEEEE. V lost 2 bases, J lost 4 bases, and 16 bases lay in between. The CDR3 covers 16 residues. DNA for the CDR3: TGTGCCAGCAGCTTAAGGGGCCTCAGTTCGGGAAACACCATATATTTT. This gives the protein CASSLRGLSSGNTIYF.

The chain uses TRBV15 and TRBJ2-7; 8 bases match TRBD1. Germline V gene sequence: CDR1 LNHNV, CDR2 YYDKDF (reference sequence). The CDR3 runs to 15 residues. V trimming: 2 bases; J trimming: 2 bases; junction bases outside the gene matches: 5. CDR3 in amino acids: CATSRTDRDTYEQYF. As DNA, the CDR3 is TGTGCCACCAGCAGAACGGACAGGGATACCTACGAGCAGTACTTC.

The J gene is TRBJ2-6, the V gene TRBV2; no clear D. Trimming removed 6 bases at V and 0 bases at J, with 9 bases between. Germline CDR1 is SNHLY and CDR2 is FYNNEI. There are 15 residues in the CDR3. The CDR3 DNA is TGTGCCAGCAGCCCGCCCAGCTCTGGGGCCAACGTCCTGACTTTC. It specifies CASSPPSSGANVLTF.

The chain uses TRBV6-1 and TRBJ2-7, with 10 bases matching TRBD1. CDR1 and CDR2 (germline): MNHNS, SASEGT. This CDR3 has 14 residues. After removal of 6 bases from V and 6 bases from J, the junction contained 8 bases not matched to a gene. CDR3 region: CASSLWTGGFEQYF. CDR3 DNA sequence: TGTGCCAGCAGCCTTTGGACAGGGGGTTTCGAGCAGTACTTC.

V gene TRBV6-1 combines with J gene TRBJ1-5, with no clear D. The CDR3 has 12 residues. The V gene lost 2 bases and the J gene lost 7 bases, with 6 bases spanning the gap. From germline, CDR1 is MNHNS and CDR2 SASEGT. The CDR3 loop reads CASSEYKQPQHF. DNA of the CDR3: TGTGCCAGCAGTGAATATAAACAGCCCCAGCATTTT.

V and J are TRBV28 and TRBJ1-5, with TRBD1 matching over 7 bases. The J segment lost 0 bases and the V segment lost 4 bases, leaving 3 bases of the junction unmatched. Germline CDR1 is MDHEN and CDR2 is SYDVKM. CDR3 length: 15 amino acids. The CDR3 loop is CASSSRGSSNQPQHF. CDR3 nucleotides: TGTGCCAGCAGTTCCAGGGGGTCTAGCAATCAGCCCCAGCATTTT.

The chain uses TRBV6-5 and TRBJ2-7; no firm D call. The CDR3 totals 15 residues. CDR1 is MNHEY and CDR2 is SVGAGI in the germline V gene. The V end lost 5 bases, the J end lost 0 bases, and 14 bases lay between the germline ends. The CDR3 DNA sequence: TGTGCCAGCAGTACCTTCTCGCCGAGCTCCTACGAGCAGTACTTC. Amino acids: CASSTFSPSSYEQYF.

This clone was seen only once. The chain recombines TRBV5-4 with TRBJ2-7, with 7 bases matching TRBD2. Trimming cost V 6 bases and J 0 bases; bases outside gene matches: 15. In germline, CDR1 is SGHNT, CDR2 YYREEE (reference sequence). The CDR3 is made up of 17 amino acids. The CDR3 loop is CASTPGGAQGLSYEQYF. The CDR3 nucleotides are TGTGCCAGCACCCCGGGGGGAGCGCAGGGCCTCTCCTACGAGCAGTACTTC.

This chain connects TRBV5-1 to TRBJ2-2; 9 bases are shared with TRBD2. The CDR3 runs to 14 residues. The V gene end was trimmed by 2 bases and the J gene end by 6 bases; junction bases not matched to a gene: 2. From germline, CDR1 is SGHRS and CDR2 YFSETQ. CDR3 sequence (DNA): TGCGCCAGCAGCTTTAGCGGGGGTCCCGGGGAGCTGTTTTTT. This sequence encodes CASSFSGGPGELFF.

This clone was seen more than once but under ten times. The V and J genes are TRBV7-3 and TRBJ2-1, with TRBD2 identical over 8 bases. The CDR3 runs to 16 residues. Trimming at V came to 5 bases and at J to 4 bases, leaving 10 bases not matched to a gene. Germline CDR1 and CDR2: SGHTA and FQGTGA. The CDR3 spells CASSPAAGGLYNEQFF. Written as DNA, the CDR3 is TGTGCCAGCAGCCCCGCGGCGGGAGGTCTGTACAATGAGCAGTTCTTC.

The CDR3 reads CASSLRQGRKDEQFF. CDR3 DNA sequence: TGTGCCAGCAGCTTAAGGCAGGGAAGGAAAGATGAGCAGTTCTTC. The chain links TRBV7-9 to TRBJ2-1; weak D call: TRBD1 (5 bases). CDR3 size: 15 residues. The V and J ends lost 2 bases and 8 bases respectively, with 16 bases between them. Per the germline V gene, CDR1 is SEHNR and CDR2 is FQNEAQ (reference sequence).

In its sample, this clone was seen once. V and J are TRBV5-1 and TRBJ1-2; 7 positions agree with TRBD1. Trimming cost V 3 bases and J 4 bases; bases outside gene matches: 9. The V gene's germline CDR1 is SGHRS and CDR2 YFSETQ. The CDR3 consists of 15 residues. CDR3 DNA: TGCGCCAGCAGCTCACAAAACACAGGGGCCTATGGCTACACCTTC. The encoded protein is CASSSQNTGAYGYTF.

The genes are TRBV9 and TRBJ1-2; TRBD1 is a possible D gene (5 bases). V lost 6 bases, J lost 6 bases, and 15 bases lay in between. CDR1 SGDLS and CDR2 YYNGEE come from the germline V gene. The CDR3 loop spans 13 amino acids. CDR3 in DNA: TGTGCCAGCAACCCGGGGGGTTGGAATGGCTACACCTTC. Protein product: CASNPGGWNGYTF.

The chain has TRBV10-3 and TRBJ2-3, with TRBD2 identical over 9 bases. CDR3 length equals 13 residues. The V segment lost 0 bases and the J segment 8 bases; nucleotides outside the gene matches: 0. Germline-derived CDR1 and CDR2 are ENHRY and SYGVKD. The CDR3 region has the DNA TGTGCCATCAGTGAGTCGACTAGCGGTACGCAGTATTTT. Translation: CAISESTSGTQYF.

V gene TRBV11-2 combines with J gene TRBJ1-2; no definite D call. Trimming removed 1 base from V and 3 bases from J, with 12 bases in between. The germline V gene has CDR1 SGHAT and CDR2 FQNNGV. The CDR3 totals 15 residues. CDR3: CASSLVGEADYGYTF. The CDR3 DNA follows: TGTGCCAGCAGCTTAGTTGGGGAGGCGGACTATGGCTACACCTTC. The entire variable domain, with the rest obtained from reference TRBV11-2 and TRBJ1-2, is as follows: EAGVAQSPRYKIIEKRQSVAFWCNPISGHATLYWYQQILGQGPKLLIQFQNNGVVDDSQLPKDRFSAERLKGVDSTLKIQPAKLEDSAVYLCASSLVGEADYGYTFGSGTRLTVV.

V is TRBV28 and J is TRBJ2-3, with TRBD2 matching over 8 bases. This CDR3 is 12 amino acids long. The V and J ends lost 10 bases and 5 bases, in that order; junction bases with no gene match: 5. Germline CDR1 MDHEN, CDR2 SYDVKM. Here the CDR3 DNA reads TGTGCCACTACGGGGGGGCGAGATACGCAGTATTTT. It is translated as CATTGGRDTQYF.

The chain links TRBV2 to TRBJ2-2; 10 bases agree with TRBD2. Germline values: CDR1 SNHLY, CDR2 FYNNEI. V lost 8 bases and J lost 7; bases outside the gene matches: 7. This CDR3 is 14 amino acids long. CDR3 bases: TGTGCCAGCGGGGCTAGCGGGAGTGTCGGGGAGCTGTTTTTT. Amino acid sequence: CASGASGSVGELFF.

The chain uses TRBV15 and TRBJ2-1; 7 nucleotides align to TRBD1. Germline V gene data show CDR1 as LNHNV and CDR2 as YYDKDF (reference sequence). The ends lost 3 bases at V and 6 bases at J; junction bases unmatched: 5. This CDR3 contains 14 residues. DNA of the CDR3: TGTGCCACCAGCAGTAGGGACAGAACCAATGAGCAGTTCTTC. Translating gives CATSSRDRTNEQFF.

The V gene is TRBV9, the J gene TRBJ2-1, with D perhaps given as TRBD1 or TRBD2 (6 bases each). This CDR3 region has 15 residues. Germline V lookup: CDR1 SGDLS, CDR2 YYNGEE. V was trimmed by 4 bases and J by 4 bases, leaving 15 bases between them. The CDR3 DNA is TGTGCCAGCAGCCGAGAGGGGGGAGCTTACAATGAGCAGTTCTTC. It codes for CASSREGGAYNEQFF.

The CDR3 sequence is CASSSTSGISEQFF. The CDR3 nucleotides read TGTGCCAGCAGCTCAACTAGCGGGATCAGTGAGCAGTTCTTC. The chain is built from TRBV9 and TRBJ2-1; 10 bases match TRBD2. J lost 9 bases, V lost 4 bases, and 7 bases had no gene match. CDR1 and CDR2 (germline): SGDLS, YYNGEE. There are 14 residues in the CDR3. The variable domain in full, with the rest retrieved from reference TRBV9 and TRBJ2-1, is DSGVTQTPKHLITATGQRVTLRCSPRSGDLSVYWYQQSLDQGLQFLIQYYNGEERAKGNILERFSAQQFPDLHSELNLSSLELGDSALYFCASSSTSGISEQFFGPGTRLTVL.

The CDR3 region has the DNA TGCAGCGTTGAATGGTTGGGCGGGCCCACAGATACGCAGTATTTT. It specifies CSVEWLGGPTDTQYF. The rearrangement uses TRBV29-1 and TRBJ2-3, with TRBD2 as a possible D gene (5 bases). Germline CDR1 is SQVTM and CDR2 is ANQGSEA. Deletions cut 2 bases from V and 2 bases from J, with 14 bases between. The CDR3 is 15 residues long.